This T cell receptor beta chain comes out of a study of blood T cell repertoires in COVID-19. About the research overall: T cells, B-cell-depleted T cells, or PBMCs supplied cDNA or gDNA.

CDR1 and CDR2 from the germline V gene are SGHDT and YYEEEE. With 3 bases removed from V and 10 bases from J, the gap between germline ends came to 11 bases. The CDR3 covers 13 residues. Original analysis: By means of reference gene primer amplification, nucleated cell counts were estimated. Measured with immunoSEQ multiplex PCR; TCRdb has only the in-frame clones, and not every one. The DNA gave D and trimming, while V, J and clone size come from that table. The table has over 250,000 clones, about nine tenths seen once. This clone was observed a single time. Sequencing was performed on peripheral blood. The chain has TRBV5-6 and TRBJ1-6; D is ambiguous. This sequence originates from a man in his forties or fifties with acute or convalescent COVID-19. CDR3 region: CASSSDKVSPLHF. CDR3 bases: TGTGCCAGCAGCTCTGACAAAGTGTCACCCCTCCACTTT.